Shown below are 15 T cell receptor beta chains from a single sample sequenced in a study of long-term antiretroviral therapy in people with HIV. The libraries were made with immunoSEQ v3.0 at survey level. Here immunoSEQ multiplex PCR was the method, and the copy in TCRdb shows in-frame clones only, minus some. The top ten clones hold roughly 2.2% of a sample with around 25,000 clones, 85% to 95% of them seen once. The input for sequencing was unsorted PBMCs, taken roughly 5.1 years after starting antiretroviral therapy. The receptors were sampled from a woman aged 45-59 years with HIV.

J is TRBJ2-4 and V is TRBV5-3; 7 positions agree with TRBD2. TRBV5-3 is sorted into the ORF group, with uncertain function. Trimming removed 3 bases from V and 8 bases from J; junction bases left unmatched: 17. There are 17 residues in the CDR3. In DNA form, the CDR3 reads TGTGCCAGAAGCTCACCCTTTGGGACTACCTCGGCATACATTCAGTACTTC. Amino acids: CARSSPFGTTSAYIQYF.

The V and J genes are TRBV9 and TRBJ2-6; D gene uncertain. V was clipped by 3 bases and J by 4 bases, with 11 bases between them. This CDR3 is 15 amino acids long. Germline lookup yields CDR1 SGDLS and CDR2 YYNGEE. The CDR3 is CASSAGVIGANVLTF. The CDR3 nucleotides are TGTGCCAGCAGCGCTGGGGTGATCGGGGCCAACGTCCTGACTTTC.

The chain has TRBV11-2 and TRBJ2-7; D gene unclear. Between the trimmed V and J ends, which lost 5 bases and 6 bases, there was a span of 11 bases. The CDR3 runs to 12 residues. The germline V gene has CDR1 SGHAT and CDR2 FQNNGV. DNA of the CDR3: TGTGCCAGCAGCCGGTGGGTACGCGAGCAGTACTTC. Translation: CASSRWVREQYF.

The chain is built from TRBV4-1 and TRBJ2-1; D is undetermined. Per germline, CDR1 MGHRA and CDR2 YSYEKL. V lost 1 base, J lost 4 bases, and 11 bases lay in between. The CDR3 has 15 residues. In DNA form, the CDR3 reads TGCGCCAGCAGCCAAGTGACCCAACGGTACAATGAGCAGTTCTTC. Protein product: CASSQVTQRYNEQFF.

The chain employs TRBV9 and TRBJ2-1; 12 bases fit TRBD2. The CDR3 covers 19 residues. V lost 0 bases to trimming and J lost 0 bases; unmatched junction nucleotides: 7. Germline V CDR1 and CDR2: SGDLS, YYNGEE. The CDR3 sequence is CASSVGLAGGPNSYNEQFF. The CDR3 nucleotides are TGTGCCAGCAGCGTAGGGCTAGCGGGAGGGCCGAACTCCTACAATGAGCAGTTCTTC.

The chain has TRBV11-2 and TRBJ1-1; TRBD1 might be the D (5 bases). Per the germline V gene, CDR1 is SGHAT and CDR2 is FQNNGV. There are 14 residues in the CDR3. The V end lost 3 bases, the J end lost 0 bases, and 8 bases lay between the germline ends. CDR3 sequence reads: CASSFGGLNTEAFF. CDR3 DNA sequence: TGTGCCAGCAGCTTCGGGGGGTTGAACACTGAAGCTTTCTTT.

The V call is TRBV14, the J call TRBJ2-7; no clear D. The germline V gene encodes CDR1 SGHDN and CDR2 FVKESK. The CDR3 extends over 13 amino acids. Trimming shortened V by 1 base and J by 0 bases, and 4 bases separated the two germline ends. CDR3 in DNA: TGTGCCAGCAGCCAAGCTAGCTCCTACGAGCAGTACTTC. Amino acids: CASSQASSYEQYF.

The chain combines TRBV7-9 with TRBJ1-4; the match to TRBD1 covers 9 bases. The length of the CDR3 is 14 residues. The germline CDR1 and CDR2 sequences are SEHNR and FQNEAQ (reference sequence). V trimming: 5 bases; J trimming: 8 bases; junction bases outside the gene matches: 6. For the CDR3, the DNA is TGTGCCAGCAGCATAATCGGACAGGGGGAAAAACTGTTTTTT. Protein sequence: CASSIIGQGEKLFF.

The chain is built from TRBV29-1 and TRBJ2-1; 10 nucleotides line up with TRBD2. The CDR3 has 19 residues. V trimming: 0 bases; J trimming: 0 bases; junction bases outside the gene matches: 11. Germline CDR1 is SQVTM and CDR2 is ANQGSEA. CDR3 bases: TGCAGCGTTGAAGATCTTCAACGAGCGGGAGGGCCCTCCTACAATGAGCAGTTCTTC. Its protein product is CSVEDLQRAGGPSYNEQFF.

The chain employs TRBV7-8 and TRBJ1-1, with D uncertain. The CDR3 is made up of 14 amino acids. Germline V CDR1 and CDR2: SGHVS, FQNEAQ. Trimming left V 2 bases short and J 0 bases short, with 7 bases between. CDR3 residues: CASSLPGLNTEAFF. The CDR3 DNA follows: TGTGCCAGCAGCTTACCGGGCTTGAACACTGAAGCTTTCTTT. Filled out from reference TRBV7-8 and TRBJ1-1, the complete variable domain reads GAGVSQSPRYKVAKRGQDVALRCDPISGHVSLFWYQQALGQGPEFLTYFQNEAQLDKSGLPSDRFFAERPEGSVSTLKIQRTQQEDSAVYLCASSLPGLNTEAFFGQGTRLTVV.

The genes are TRBV15 and TRBJ2-7; D possibly corresponds to TRBD1 (5 bases). The V and J ends lost 5 bases and 5 bases respectively, with 13 bases between them. Germline V gives CDR1 LNHNV, CDR2 YYDKDF (reference sequence). The CDR3 length is 13 residues. The CDR3, as DNA: TGTGCCACCAGCCTAGGGGCGGCGGACGAGCAGTACTTC. Protein product: CATSLGAADEQYF.

V gene TRBV27 combines with J gene TRBJ1-1, with TRBD1 identical over 7 bases. The germline V gene has CDR1 MNHEY and CDR2 SMNVEV (reference sequence). This CDR3 has 15 residues. J gave up 0 bases and V 3 bases, and 4 bases lay outside the gene matches. The CDR3 reads CASSFGTAMNTEAFF. The CDR3 bases are TGTGCCAGCAGTTTTGGGACAGCCATGAACACTGAAGCTTTCTTT.

The chain has TRBV2 and TRBJ2-7; D might be TRBD2 (5 bases). Germline V gene data show CDR1 as SNHLY and CDR2 as FYNNEI. This CDR3 region has 13 residues. Trimming left V 5 bases short and J 1 base short, with 9 bases between. The CDR3 DNA reads as TGTGCCAGCAGTCGGGGTATTTCCTACGAGCAGTACTTC. Translating gives CASSRGISYEQYF.

V gene TRBV5-1 combines with J gene TRBJ2-2, with D perhaps being TRBD1 or TRBD2 (5 bases each). The CDR3 contains 17 residues. With 0 bases removed from V and 4 bases from J, the gap between germline ends came to 16 bases. Per the germline V gene, CDR1 is SGHRS and CDR2 is YFSETQ. CDR3 coding DNA: TGCGCCAGCAGCTTGGTCGGGCGGGCAGGGTTCACCGGGGAGCTGTTTTTT. As protein: CASSLVGRAGFTGELFF.

The CDR3 DNA sequence: TGTGCCAGCAGTGAAGGGTTAGGGACAGGGTATCAGCCCCAGCATTTT. Translating gives CASSEGLGTGYQPQHF. This chain joins TRBV6-1 and TRBJ1-5; 9 nucleotides align to TRBD1. Trimming cost V 1 base and J 5 bases; bases outside gene matches: 6. Germline V CDR1 and CDR2: MNHNS, SASEGT. The CDR3 is made up of 16 amino acids.